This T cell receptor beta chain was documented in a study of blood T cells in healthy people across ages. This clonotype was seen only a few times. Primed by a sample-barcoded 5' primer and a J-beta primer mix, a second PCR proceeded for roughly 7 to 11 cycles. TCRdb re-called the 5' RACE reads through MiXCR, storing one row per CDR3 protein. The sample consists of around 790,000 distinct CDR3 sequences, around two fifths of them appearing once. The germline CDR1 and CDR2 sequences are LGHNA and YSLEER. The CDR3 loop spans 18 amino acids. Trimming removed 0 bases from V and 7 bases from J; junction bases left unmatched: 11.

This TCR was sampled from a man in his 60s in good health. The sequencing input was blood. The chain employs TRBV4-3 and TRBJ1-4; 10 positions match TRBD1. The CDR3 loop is CASSQDGTGALDFEKLFF. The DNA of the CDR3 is TGCGCCAGCAGCCAAGACGGGACAGGGGCCCTTGATTTTGAAAAACTGTTTTTT.